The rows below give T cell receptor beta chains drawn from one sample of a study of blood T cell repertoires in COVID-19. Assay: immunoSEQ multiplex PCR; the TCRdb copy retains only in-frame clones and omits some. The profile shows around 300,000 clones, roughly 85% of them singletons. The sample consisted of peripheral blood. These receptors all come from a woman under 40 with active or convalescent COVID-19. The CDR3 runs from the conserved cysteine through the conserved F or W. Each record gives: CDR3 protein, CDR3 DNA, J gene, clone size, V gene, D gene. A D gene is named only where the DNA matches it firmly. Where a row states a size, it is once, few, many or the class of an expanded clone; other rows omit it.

CDR3 protein: CASSQDPLARNEQFF
CDR3 DNA: TGCGCCAGCAGCCAAGATCCCCTAGCGAGGAATGAGCAGTTCTTC
J gene: TRBJ2-1
clone size: NA
V gene: TRBV4-3
D gene: NA

CDR3 protein: CASSPGQGWTETQYF
CDR3 DNA: TGTGCCAGTAGTCCCGGACAGGGTTGGACAGAGACCCAGTACTTC
J gene: TRBJ2-5
clone size: NA
V gene: TRBV19
D gene: TRBD1

CDR3 protein: CASSRDNSNQPQHF
CDR3 DNA: TGTGCCAGCAGCCGCGACAATAGCAATCAGCCCCAGCATTTT
J gene: TRBJ1-5
clone size: NA
V gene: TRBV7-8
D gene: NA

CDR3 protein: CASSLTQGLNQPQHF
CDR3 DNA: TGTGCCAGCAGTTTGACACAGGGGCTGAATCAGCCCCAGCATTTT
J gene: TRBJ1-5
clone size: few
V gene: TRBV27
D gene: TRBD1

CDR3 protein: CASSAVGQGQNSPLHF
CDR3 DNA: TGTGCCAGTAGTGCCGTTGGACAGGGCCAGAATTCACCCCTCCACTTT
J gene: TRBJ1-6
clone size: NA
V gene: TRBV19
D gene: TRBD1

CDR3 protein: CASSYSGAGNTIYF
CDR3 DNA: TGTGCCAGCAGTTACTCAGGGGCTGGAAACACCATATATTTT
J gene: TRBJ1-3
clone size: NA
V gene: TRBV6-5
D gene: NA

CDR3 protein: CASSYVRGLFNEKLFF
CDR3 DNA: TGTGCCAGCAGTTACGTCAGGGGGCTCTTTAATGAAAAACTGTTTTTT
J gene: TRBJ1-4
clone size: NA
V gene: TRBV6-6
D gene: TRBD1

CDR3 protein: CASSSGGTDKNIQYF
CDR3 DNA: TGCGCCAGCAGCTCGGGCGGGACAGACAAAAACATTCAGTACTTC
J gene: TRBJ2-4
clone size: NA
V gene: TRBV5-1
D gene: NA

CDR3 protein: CSVDLPTGSGNTIYF
CDR3 DNA: TGCAGCGTTGACCTCCCGACAGGGTCTGGAAACACCATATATTTT
J gene: TRBJ1-3
clone size: NA
V gene: TRBV29-1
D gene: TRBD1

CDR3 protein: CASSPIDNEQFF
CDR3 DNA: TGTGCCAGCTCACCAATAGACAATGAGCAGTTCTTC
J gene: TRBJ2-1
clone size: NA
V gene: TRBV18
D gene: NA

CDR3 protein: CASSLLSRGTGASGDYGYTF
CDR3 DNA: TGTGCCAGCAGCTTGCTCTCGAGGGGGACAGGGGCCTCTGGGGACTATGGCTACACCTTC
J gene: TRBJ1-2
clone size: NA
V gene: TRBV5-4
D gene: TRBD1

CDR3 protein: CASSYSRSGTQYF
CDR3 DNA: TGTGCCAGCAGTTACTCGAGGAGTGGGACCCAGTACTTC
J gene: TRBJ2-5
clone size: NA
V gene: TRBV6-5
D gene: NA

CDR3 protein: CSGRQDNEQFF
CDR3 DNA: TGCAGTGGGAGACAGGACAATGAGCAGTTCTTC
J gene: TRBJ2-1
clone size: NA
V gene: TRBV20-1
D gene: NA

CDR3 protein: CASSFPGGSQDYTF
CDR3 DNA: TGTGCCAGCAGCTTCCCGGGGGGTAGCCAAGACTACACCTTC
J gene: TRBJ1-2
clone size: NA
V gene: TRBV7-9
D gene: NA

CDR3 protein: CATRQALGDYEQYF
CDR3 DNA: TGCGCTACAAGACAGGCCTTGGGGGACTACGAGCAGTACTTC
J gene: TRBJ2-7
clone size: NA
V gene: TRBV10-2
D gene: NA

CDR3 protein: CAGTGYTEAFF
CDR3 DNA: TGTGCCGGTACGGGGTACACTGAAGCTTTCTTT
J gene: TRBJ1-1
clone size: NA
V gene: TRBV30
D gene: NA

CDR3 protein: CASSYQTGGAGTGELFF
CDR3 DNA: TGTGCCAGCAGTTACCAAACAGGGGGCGCGGGCACCGGGGAGCTGTTTTTT
J gene: TRBJ2-2
clone size: NA
V gene: TRBV27
D gene: TRBD1

CDR3 protein: CASMASSYEQYF
CDR3 DNA: TGCGCCAGCATGGCCAGCTCCTACGAGCAGTACTTC
J gene: TRBJ2-7
clone size: few
V gene: TRBV10-1
D gene: NA

CDR3 protein: CASSQPGQGKTGELFF
CDR3 DNA: TGTGCCAGCAGCCAACCGGGACAGGGGAAGACCGGGGAGCTGTTTTTT
J gene: TRBJ2-2
clone size: NA
V gene: TRBV14
D gene: TRBD1

CDR3 protein: CASSLSGGKLGQPQHF
CDR3 DNA: TGTGCCAGCTCACTTTCCGGGGGGAAGCTAGGTCAGCCCCAGCATTTT
J gene: TRBJ1-5
clone size: NA
V gene: TRBV18
D gene: NA

CDR3 protein: CASSFNSDRVGYEQYF
CDR3 DNA: TGTGCCAGCAGTTTCAATTCGGACAGGGTAGGGTACGAGCAGTACTTC
J gene: TRBJ2-7
clone size: few
V gene: TRBV28
D gene: TRBD1

CDR3 protein: CASSLADGKAPYNEQFF
CDR3 DNA: TGTGCCAGCAGCTTGGCCGACGGGAAAGCCCCCTACAATGAGCAGTTCTTC
J gene: TRBJ2-1
clone size: NA
V gene: TRBV5-4
D gene: NA

CDR3 protein: CASSYLQGGTNYGYTF
CDR3 DNA: TGTGCCAGCAGTTACCTACAGGGGGGGACTAACTATGGCTACACCTTC
J gene: TRBJ1-2
clone size: NA
V gene: TRBV6-5
D gene: TRBD1

CDR3 protein: CASSVATRAQETQYF
CDR3 DNA: TGTGCCAGCAGCGTAGCTACCAGGGCTCAAGAGACCCAGTACTTC
J gene: TRBJ2-5
clone size: NA
V gene: TRBV9
D gene: NA

CDR3 protein: CASSQELAGGQDTQYF
CDR3 DNA: TGTGCCAGCAGCCAGGAACTAGCGGGGGGGCAGGATACGCAGTATTTT
J gene: TRBJ2-3
clone size: NA
V gene: TRBV4-2
D gene: TRBD2

CDR3 protein: CASSHEGAEGYGYTF
CDR3 DNA: TGTGCCAGCTCGCACGAGGGCGCGGAAGGGTATGGCTACACCTTC
J gene: TRBJ1-2
clone size: NA
V gene: TRBV18
D gene: NA

CDR3 protein: CASSASGTGASPPLHF
CDR3 DNA: TGTGCCAGCAGCGCTAGTGGGACAGGGGCCTCCCCACCCCTCCACTTT
J gene: TRBJ1-6
clone size: NA
V gene: TRBV9
D gene: TRBD1

CDR3 protein: CASSLLSAGPPYEQYF
CDR3 DNA: TGTGCCAGCAGTCTGCTCTCTGCGGGGCCACCCTACGAGCAGTACTTC
J gene: TRBJ2-7
clone size: many
V gene: TRBV27
D gene: NA

CDR3 protein: CASSSDSYGYTF
CDR3 DNA: TGTGCCAGCTCATCAGACAGTTATGGCTACACCTTC
J gene: TRBJ1-2
clone size: few
V gene: TRBV18
D gene: NA

CDR3 protein: CASSFEQPQHF
CDR3 DNA: TGTGCCAGCAGTTTTGAGCAGCCCCAGCATTTT
J gene: TRBJ1-5
clone size: NA
V gene: TRBV12-3/TRBV12-4
D gene: NA

CDR3 protein: CASTKDSRGYTF
CDR3 DNA: TGTGCCAGCACCAAAGACAGCCGGGGCTACACCTTC
J gene: TRBJ1-2
clone size: NA
V gene: TRBV12-3/TRBV12-4
D gene: NA

CDR3 protein: CASSSDRQETQYF
CDR3 DNA: TGTGCCAGCAGCTCGGACAGGCAAGAGACCCAGTACTTC
J gene: TRBJ2-5
clone size: once
V gene: TRBV7-2
D gene: TRBD1

CDR3 protein: CASGTPEKLFF
CDR3 DNA: TGTGCCTCTGGGACACCTGAAAAACTGTTTTTT
J gene: TRBJ1-4
clone size: NA
V gene: TRBV6-5
D gene: NA

CDR3 protein: CASSSGLAGTTDTQYF
CDR3 DNA: TGTGCCAGCAGCTCGGGACTAGCGGGGACCACAGATACGCAGTATTTT
J gene: TRBJ2-3
clone size: NA
V gene: TRBV7-3
D gene: TRBD2

CDR3 protein: CASSQVPAAASGVMHF
CDR3 DNA: TGTGCCAGCAGCCAAGTTCCGGCAGCGGCTAGCGGGGTCATGCACTTC
J gene: TRBJ2-5
clone size: NA
V gene: TRBV14
D gene: TRBD2

CDR3 protein: CASSPGQGVYGYTF
CDR3 DNA: TGTGCCAGCAGCCCAGGACAGGGCGTATATGGCTACACCTTC
J gene: TRBJ1-2
clone size: NA
V gene: TRBV7-9
D gene: TRBD1

CDR3 protein: CAIGGRRDQPQHF
CDR3 DNA: TGTGCCATCGGGGGGAGGCGGGATCAGCCCCAGCATTTT
J gene: TRBJ1-5
clone size: NA
V gene: TRBV10-3
D gene: NA